This paragraph reports one T cell receptor (beta chain). This clone is identified as medium-sized (0.01 to 0.1%). What antigen it recognizes has not been identified. No base-level quality is on record; no much larger clone is a single base apart. In the paper's terms, the time point label means: week 47, end of study. Every vaccine dose consisted of 300 ug of a 20-mer mutant IDH1 peptide in Montanide, administered subcutaneously together with topical imiquimod. Eight vaccinations were administered to patients in weeks 1, 3, 5, 7, 11, 15, 19 and 23, corresponding to visits V03 through V10. Newly diagnosed WHO grade 3 or 4 IDH1-mutant astrocytomas showing loss of nuclear ATRX were present in the donors. The samples were drawn from NOA16, a multicentre, single-arm, open-label phase I trial in Germany that tested a mutant IDH1 peptide vaccine in humans for the first time. Genomic DNA for TCRB sequencing was extracted from EDTA blood using the DNeasy Blood and Tissue Kit.

Library generation was performed with the immunoSEQ multiplex PCR assay. Rearranged TCR beta chain sequences were amplified with the hsTCRB Kit following the manufacturer's protocol. An Illumina MiSeq was used to sequence the TCRB libraries. Per the authors' processing: The proprietary platform of the kit vendor was used for demultiplexing, trimming and gene mapping. As stored in TCRdb, this immuneACCESS dataset retains in-frame rearrangements with V and J assigned. A fraction of the clones does not appear; measured against another copy, unresolved V genes explain less than half of the discrepancy, and the remainder lacks a known reason. V, J and clone size derive from that table, while D and trimming were established from the DNA sequence. Counted in this sample were about 34,000 clones; about 83% of them appeared once. The ten largest account for 9.5% to 15% of the sample. This sample is drawn from a study of a mutant IDH1 vaccine in newly diagnosed glioma (dated by TCRdb to the early 2020s). General notes on the study: In the chemotherapy-containing groups, vaccination started alongside temozolomide cycles, whereas in patients who had radiotherapy alone it started 4-6 weeks after radiotherapy. The roughly 33 treated patients were approximately 62% male and roughly 38% female, with a mean age of around 40 years. Before enrollment, most patients had been given radiochemotherapy with temozolomide as standard therapy, while the rest had received either radiotherapy alone or temozolomide alone. The week-35 safety follow-up took place at visit V12, and the week-47 end of study took place at visit V13. Six visits were used for peripheral blood collection: V03 (baseline), V05, V07, V10, V12 and V13. For exploratory analyses, longitudinal TCRB deep sequencing was carried out in some 25 treated patients wherever samples were available. Study-wide findings and limitations: Availability determined which PBMC samples were chosen for TCRB deep sequencing. Immune responses induced by the vaccine were seen in roughly 92% of patients across multiple MHC alleles. Changes in the top peripheral T cell clonotypes picked up by TCRB sequencing did not appear to be linked to pseudoprogression. The authors noted that analyses of patient blood samples could not be reproduced because of sample limitations.

The CDR3 covers 13 residues, taking in both the cysteine and the phenylalanine. Only CDR3 DNA remains: 39 bases, in frame from the first base. The CDR1 and CDR2 encoded by the germline V gene (reference sequence) are SEHNR and FQNEAQ. V is reduced by 1 base and J by 3 bases, leaving a spacing of 6 bases between them. This TCR derives from a woman in her twenties or thirties with glioma. Recombination connected TRBV7-9 to TRBJ2-5, with the D gene not confidently named. The starting material was PBMCs, obtained from a glioma patient whose treatment included an IDH1 peptide vaccine. The nucleotides read TGTGCCAGCAGCTTAGGGGCAGAAGAGACCCAGTACTTC. It encodes CASSLGAEETQYF.